The 4 T cell receptor beta chains in this list originate from one sample, sequenced in a study of spatial heterogeneity in lung cancer. The time point was: blood at routine non-recurrence follow-up after resection. TCRdb reprocessed the 5' RACE reads via MiXCR and lists one record per CDR3 protein. The table has about 43,000 distinct CDR3 sequences, about 22% seen once. The specimen was PBMCs, collected at follow-up. The receptors come from a female donor with early-stage non-small cell lung cancer.

This clonotype was picked up a small number of times. The chain has TRBV7-9 and TRBJ2-7; D gene ambiguous. Per the germline V gene, CDR1 is SEHNR and CDR2 is FQNEAQ (reference sequence). Trimming took off 2 bases at V and 3 bases at J, with 11 bases between the two ends. CDR3 length equals 14 residues. The CDR3 DNA reads TGTGCCAGCAGCTTAAATACTGGGGACTACGAGCAGTACTTC. It specifies CASSLNTGDYEQYF.

This clonotype was found a few times. The gene calls are TRBV12-3 or TRBV12-4 and TRBJ2-3; D may be TRBD1 or TRBD2 (5 bases each). The CDR3 has 15 amino acids. The V gene lost 2 bases and the J gene lost 1 base, with 10 bases spanning the gap. CDR3 in DNA: TGTGCCAGCAGTTTAAGTGTGGGACGCACAGATACGCAGTATTTT. Encoded protein: CASSLSVGRTDTQYF.

As regards this clonotype: No conserved phenylalanine or tryptophan is present at the end of the CDR3, so a read error is the likely explanation. The chain has TRBV20-1 and TRBJ1-6; TRBD1 matches at 10 bases. CDR1 is DFQATT and CDR2 is SNEGSKA in the germline V gene (reference sequence). The CDR3 runs to 14 residues. Trimming took 5 bases from V and 6 from J; bases not matched to a gene: 4. The CDR3 sequence is CSAAGQGINSPLHL. In DNA, the CDR3 is TGCAGTGCTGCGGGACAGGGGATTAATTCACCCCTCCACTTA.

CDR3 amino acids: CASSAGVRLNTIYF. The CDR3 DNA reads TGTGCCAGCAGTGCGGGGGTTAGACTGAACACCATATATTTT. The chain uses TRBV12-3 or TRBV12-4 and TRBJ1-3; weak D call: TRBD1 (5 bases). The CDR3 has 14 residues. The V and J ends lost 5 bases and 7 bases respectively, with 15 bases between them.